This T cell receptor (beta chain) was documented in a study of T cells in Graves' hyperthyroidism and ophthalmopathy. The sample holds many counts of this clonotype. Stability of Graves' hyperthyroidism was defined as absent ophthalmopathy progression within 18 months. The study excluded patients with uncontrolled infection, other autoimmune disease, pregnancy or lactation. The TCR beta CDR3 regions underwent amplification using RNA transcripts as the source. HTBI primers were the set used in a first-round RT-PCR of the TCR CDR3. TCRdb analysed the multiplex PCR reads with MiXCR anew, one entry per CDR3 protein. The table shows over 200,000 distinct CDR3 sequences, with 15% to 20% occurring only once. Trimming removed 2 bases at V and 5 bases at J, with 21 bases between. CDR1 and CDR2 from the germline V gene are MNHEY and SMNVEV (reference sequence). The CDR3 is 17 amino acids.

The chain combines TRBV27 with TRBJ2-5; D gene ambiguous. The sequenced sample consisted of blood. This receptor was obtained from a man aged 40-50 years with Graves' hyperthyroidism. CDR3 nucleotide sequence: TGTGCCAGCAGTTTAAGGGTAGATCCCGGATCGGAGGAGACCCAGTACTTC. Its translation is CASSLRVDPGSEETQYF.